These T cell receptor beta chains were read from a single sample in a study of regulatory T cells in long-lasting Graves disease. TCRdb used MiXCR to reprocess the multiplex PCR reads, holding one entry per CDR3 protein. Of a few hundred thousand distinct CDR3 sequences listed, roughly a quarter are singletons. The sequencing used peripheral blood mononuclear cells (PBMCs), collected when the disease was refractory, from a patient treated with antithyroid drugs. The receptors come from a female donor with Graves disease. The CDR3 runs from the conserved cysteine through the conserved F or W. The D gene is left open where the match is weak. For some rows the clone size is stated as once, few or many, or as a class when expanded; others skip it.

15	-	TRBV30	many	CAWSVPGTRTYEQYF
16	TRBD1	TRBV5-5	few	CASNVSPGGRRTEAFF
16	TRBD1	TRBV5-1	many	CASSLGQGPTNEKLFF
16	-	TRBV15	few	CATSRDQMRGDTEAFF
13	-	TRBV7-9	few	CASSLSYDYGYTF
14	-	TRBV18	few	CASSPPSRLGEQYF
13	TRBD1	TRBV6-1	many	CASSRTGDYEQYF
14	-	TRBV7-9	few	CASSLLPPDTEAFF
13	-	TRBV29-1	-	CSVEEQRNTEAFF
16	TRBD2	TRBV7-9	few	CASTSGLAGLSYEQYF
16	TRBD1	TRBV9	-	CASSAVGQGDEETQYF
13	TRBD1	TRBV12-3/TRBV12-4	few	CASKRQGENIQYF
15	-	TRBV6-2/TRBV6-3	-	CASSSTDGLNTEAFF
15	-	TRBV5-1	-	CASSEVTGSNTEAFF
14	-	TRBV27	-	CASRAWGTGNTIYF
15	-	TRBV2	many	CASRRGGTVNTEAFF
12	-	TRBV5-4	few	CASSSDHGTQYF
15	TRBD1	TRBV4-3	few	CASSPSTGLNYGYTF
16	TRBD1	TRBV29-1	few	CSVARDRGSTNEKLFF
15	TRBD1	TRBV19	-	CASTDGGTGKAEAFF
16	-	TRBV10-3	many	CAISESSGVGNQPQHF
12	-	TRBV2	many	CASSELIAEAFF
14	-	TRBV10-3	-	CTISEFGKPYEQYF
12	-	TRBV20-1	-	CSAPSFYNEQFF
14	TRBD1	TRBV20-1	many	CSARDAGGGQPQHF
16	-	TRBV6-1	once	CASSYEPGKVYNEQFF
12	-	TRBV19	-	CASNGGVYGYTF
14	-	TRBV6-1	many	CASSEARRVETQYF
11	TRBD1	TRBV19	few	CVAGTADGYTF
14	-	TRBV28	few	CASREGPNTGELFF
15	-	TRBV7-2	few	CASSKWGTSDNEQFF
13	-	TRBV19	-	CASRPGHLYGYTF